These 5 T cell receptor beta chains originate from one sample sequenced in a study of T cell repertoires in cytomegalovirus infection. TCRdb recomputed calls from the reads with MiXCR, one row per CDR3 protein. This sample has about 700,000 distinct CDR3 sequences, with around a third found just once. Their cognate antigens are unknown. Sequences were derived from cultured PBMCs, sampled from culture after CMV antigen stimulation. These TCRs come from a human donor in good health (CMV status not recorded). Some clones in this sample may be carry-over from other donors' samples.

The genes are TRBV6-5 and TRBJ2-5; 10 bases agree with TRBD2. The CDR3 totals 21 residues. J was trimmed by 3 bases and V by 0 bases; bases with no gene match: 19. Germline V gene lookup returns CDR1 MNHEY and CDR2 SVGAGI. The CDR3 region is CASSYSFFGLAGDGGEETQYF. CDR3 nucleotide sequence: TGTGCCAGCAGTTACTCTTTTTTCGGCCTAGCGGGAGATGGGGGGGAAGAGACCCAGTACTTC.

The chain links TRBV5-5 to TRBJ2-7, with no clear D. CDR3 length: 15 amino acids. The germline V and J ends were trimmed by 3 bases and 6 bases, with 19 bases remaining between them. Germline V gene lookup returns CDR1 SGHKS and CDR2 YYEKEE (reference sequence). In DNA form, the CDR3 reads TGTGCCAGCAGCTCATTGACACCGATTTTGGGCGAGCAGTACTTC. It is translated as CASSSLTPILGEQYF.

In regard to this clonotype: One junction end does not reproduce the germline sequence, and a read error may be involved. The rearrangement uses TRBV6-5 and TRBJ2-7, with 8 nucleotides matching TRBD1. This CDR3 has 15 residues. Germline V CDR1 and CDR2: MNHEY, SVGAGI. The CDR3 spells CASSGQGRTSHEQYF. CDR3 sequence (DNA): TGTGCCAGCAGTGGACAGGGACGAACCTCCCACGAGCAGTACTTC.

The V call is TRBV5-1, the J call TRBJ1-5; D is unresolved. Germline V CDR1 and CDR2: SGHRS, YFSETQ. This CDR3 has 14 amino acids. V was trimmed by 0 bases and J by 5 bases, leaving 9 bases between them. Here the CDR3 DNA reads TGCGCCAGCAGCTTGGGGGCCAGAGATCAGCCCCAGCATTTT. The encoded protein is CASSLGARDQPQHF.

The V call is TRBV7-6, the J call TRBJ2-3, with D uncertain. The last part of the DNA fits TRBJ1-5 better; the J call may be wrong. The CDR3 is 16 amino acids. Per the germline V gene, CDR1 is SGHVS and CDR2 is FNYEAQ. As DNA, the CDR3 is TGTGCCAGCTTAATAACCCCCGGTCATAGCACAGATACGCAGCATTTT. Translation gives CASLITPGHSTDTQHF.